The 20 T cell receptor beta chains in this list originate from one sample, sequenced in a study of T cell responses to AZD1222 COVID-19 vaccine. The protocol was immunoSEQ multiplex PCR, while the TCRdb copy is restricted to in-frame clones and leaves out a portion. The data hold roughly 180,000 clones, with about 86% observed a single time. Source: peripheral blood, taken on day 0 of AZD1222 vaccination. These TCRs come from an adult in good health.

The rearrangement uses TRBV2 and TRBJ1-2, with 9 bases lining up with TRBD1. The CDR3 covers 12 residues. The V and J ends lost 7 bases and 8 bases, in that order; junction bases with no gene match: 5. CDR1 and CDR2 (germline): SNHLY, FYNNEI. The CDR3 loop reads CASIPDRGGYTF. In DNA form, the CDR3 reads TGTGCCAGCATTCCCGACAGGGGGGGCTACACCTTC.

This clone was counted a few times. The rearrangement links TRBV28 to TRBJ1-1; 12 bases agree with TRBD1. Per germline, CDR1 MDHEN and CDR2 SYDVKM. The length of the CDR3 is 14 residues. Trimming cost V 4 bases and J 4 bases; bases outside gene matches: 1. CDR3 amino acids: CASSSGQGATEAFF. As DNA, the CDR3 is TGTGCCAGCAGTTCGGGACAGGGGGCCACTGAAGCTTTCTTT.

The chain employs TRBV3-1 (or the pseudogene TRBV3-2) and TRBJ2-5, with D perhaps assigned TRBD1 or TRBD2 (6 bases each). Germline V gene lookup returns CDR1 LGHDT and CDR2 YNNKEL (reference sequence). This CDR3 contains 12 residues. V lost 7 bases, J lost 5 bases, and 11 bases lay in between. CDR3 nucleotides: TGTGCCAGCACCCGGGGGCGGGAGACCCAGTACTTC. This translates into CASTRGRETQYF.

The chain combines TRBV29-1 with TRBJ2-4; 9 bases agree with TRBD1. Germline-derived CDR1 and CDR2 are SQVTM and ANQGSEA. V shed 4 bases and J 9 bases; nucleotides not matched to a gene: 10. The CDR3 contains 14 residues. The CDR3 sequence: CSVATGTGSSIQYF. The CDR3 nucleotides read TGCAGCGTTGCCACCGGGACAGGGAGTAGCATTCAGTACTTC.

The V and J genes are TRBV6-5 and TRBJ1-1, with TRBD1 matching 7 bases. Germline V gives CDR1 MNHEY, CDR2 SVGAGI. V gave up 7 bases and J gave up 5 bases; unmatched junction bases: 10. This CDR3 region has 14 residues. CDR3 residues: CASKSGQRDTEAFF. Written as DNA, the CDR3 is TGTGCCAGCAAGTCGGGACAGAGGGATACTGAAGCTTTCTTT.

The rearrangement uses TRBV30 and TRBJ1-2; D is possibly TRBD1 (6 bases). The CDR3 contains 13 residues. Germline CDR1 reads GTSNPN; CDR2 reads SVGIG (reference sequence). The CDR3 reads CACEAGGSGGYTF. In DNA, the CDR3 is TGTGCGTGCGAGGCGGGGGGCTCGGGTGGCTACACCTTC. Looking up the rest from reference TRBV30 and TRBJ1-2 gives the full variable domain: SQTIHQWPATLVQPVGSPLSLECTVEGTSNPNLYWYRQAAGRGLQLLFYSVGIGQISSEVPQNLSASRPQDRQFILSSKKLLLSDSGFYLCACEAGGSGGYTFGSGTRLTVV.

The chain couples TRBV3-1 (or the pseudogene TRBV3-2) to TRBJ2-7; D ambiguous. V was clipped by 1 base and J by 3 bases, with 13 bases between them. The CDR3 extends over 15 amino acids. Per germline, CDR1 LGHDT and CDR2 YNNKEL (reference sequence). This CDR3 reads CASSQVENYVYEQYF. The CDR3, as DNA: TGTGCCAGCAGCCAAGTTGAGAACTACGTCTACGAGCAGTACTTC.

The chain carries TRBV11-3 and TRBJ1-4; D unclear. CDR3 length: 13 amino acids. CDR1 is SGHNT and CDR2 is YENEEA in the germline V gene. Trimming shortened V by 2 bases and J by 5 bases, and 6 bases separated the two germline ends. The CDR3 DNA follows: TGTGCCAGCAGCTTAAACGGGAATGAAAAACTGTTTTTT. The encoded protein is CASSLNGNEKLFF. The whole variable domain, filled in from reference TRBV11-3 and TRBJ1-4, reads EAGVVQSPRYKIIEKKQPVAFWCNPISGHNTLYWYLQNLGQGPELLIRYENEEAVDDSQLPKDRFSAERLKGVDSTLKIQPAELGDSAVYLCASSLNGNEKLFFGSGTQLSVL.

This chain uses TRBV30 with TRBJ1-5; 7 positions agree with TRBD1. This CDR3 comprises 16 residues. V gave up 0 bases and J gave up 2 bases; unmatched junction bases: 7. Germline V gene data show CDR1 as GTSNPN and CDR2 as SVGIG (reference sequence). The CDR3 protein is CAWSVPHTGGNQPQHF. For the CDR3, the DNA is TGTGCCTGGAGTGTACCCCACACAGGGGGCAATCAGCCCCAGCATTTT.

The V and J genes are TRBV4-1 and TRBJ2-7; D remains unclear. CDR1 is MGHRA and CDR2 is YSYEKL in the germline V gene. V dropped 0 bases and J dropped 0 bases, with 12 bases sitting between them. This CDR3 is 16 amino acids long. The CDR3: CASSQDLGRNSYEQYF. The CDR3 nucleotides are TGCGCCAGCAGCCAAGATCTCGGAAGAAACTCCTACGAGCAGTACTTC.

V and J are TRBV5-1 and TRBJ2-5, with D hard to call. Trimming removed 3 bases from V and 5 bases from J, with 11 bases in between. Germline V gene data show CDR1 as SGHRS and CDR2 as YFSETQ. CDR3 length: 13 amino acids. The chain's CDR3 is CASSYGYPETQYF. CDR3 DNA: TGCGCCAGCAGCTATGGTTATCCGGAGACCCAGTACTTC.

CDR3 nucleotide sequence: TGTGCCAGCAGTTTAGGGGTACCTGAAGCTTTCTTT. It specifies CASSLGVPEAFF. This rearrangement joins TRBV12-3 or TRBV12-4 to TRBJ1-1; D not resolved. Trimming shortened V by 1 base and J by 6 bases, and 6 bases separated the two germline ends. The CDR3 is 12 residues long.

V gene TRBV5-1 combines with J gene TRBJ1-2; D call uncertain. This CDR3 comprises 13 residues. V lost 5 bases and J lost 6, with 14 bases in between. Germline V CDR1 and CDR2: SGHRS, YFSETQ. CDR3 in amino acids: CASRLAGSDGYTF. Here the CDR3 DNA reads TGCGCCAGCAGACTGGCGGGGTCGGATGGCTACACCTTC.

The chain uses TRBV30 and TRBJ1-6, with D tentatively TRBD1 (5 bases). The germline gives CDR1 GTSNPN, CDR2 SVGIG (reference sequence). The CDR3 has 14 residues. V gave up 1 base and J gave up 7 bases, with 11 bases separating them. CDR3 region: CAWSAPWGNSPLHF. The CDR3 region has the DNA TGTGCCTGGAGTGCCCCGTGGGGGAATTCACCCCTCCACTTT.

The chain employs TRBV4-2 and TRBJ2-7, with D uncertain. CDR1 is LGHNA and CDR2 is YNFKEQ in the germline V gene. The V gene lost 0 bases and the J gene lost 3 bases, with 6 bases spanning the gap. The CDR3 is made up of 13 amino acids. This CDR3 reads CASSQDTDYEQYF. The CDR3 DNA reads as TGTGCCAGCAGCCAAGACACAGACTACGAGCAGTACTTC.

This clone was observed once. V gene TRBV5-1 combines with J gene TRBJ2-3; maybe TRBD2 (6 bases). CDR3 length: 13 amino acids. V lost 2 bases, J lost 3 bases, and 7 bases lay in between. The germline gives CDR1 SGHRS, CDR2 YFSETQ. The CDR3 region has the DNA TGCGCCAGCAGCTTCGGGGGAACAGATACGCAGTATTTT. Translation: CASSFGGTDTQYF.

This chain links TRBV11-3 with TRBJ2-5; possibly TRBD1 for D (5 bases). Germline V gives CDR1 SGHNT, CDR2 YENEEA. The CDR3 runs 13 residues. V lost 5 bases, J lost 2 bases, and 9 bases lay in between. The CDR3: CASSDDRQETQYF. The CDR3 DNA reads TGTGCCAGCAGCGACGACAGACAAGAGACCCAGTACTTC.

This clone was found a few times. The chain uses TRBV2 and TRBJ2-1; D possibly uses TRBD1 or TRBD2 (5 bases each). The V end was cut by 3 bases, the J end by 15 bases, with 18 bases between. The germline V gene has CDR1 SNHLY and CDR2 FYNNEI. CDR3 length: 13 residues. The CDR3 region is CASSEGPSEVPFF. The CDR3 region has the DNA TGTGCCAGCAGTGAGGGACCTTCCGAGGTCCCGTTCTTC.

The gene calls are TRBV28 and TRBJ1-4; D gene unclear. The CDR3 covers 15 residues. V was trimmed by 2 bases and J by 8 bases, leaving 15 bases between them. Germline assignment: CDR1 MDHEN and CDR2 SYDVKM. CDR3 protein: CASSLRVAGAEKLFF. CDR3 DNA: TGTGCCAGCAGTTTAAGAGTTGCAGGAGCCGAAAAACTGTTTTTT.

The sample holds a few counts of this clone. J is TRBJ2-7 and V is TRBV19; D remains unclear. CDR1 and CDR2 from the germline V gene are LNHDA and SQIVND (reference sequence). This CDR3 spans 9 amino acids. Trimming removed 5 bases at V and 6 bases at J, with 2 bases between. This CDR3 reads CASSPEQYF. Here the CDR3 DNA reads TGTGCCAGTAGTCCCGAGCAGTACTTC. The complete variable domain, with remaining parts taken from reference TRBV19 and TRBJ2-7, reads DGGITQSPKYLFRKEGQNVTLSCEQNLNHDAMYWYRQDPGQGLRLIYYSQIVNDFQKGDIAEGYSVSREKKESFPLTVTSAQKNPTAFYLCASSPEQYFGPGTRLTVT.